Given below is one T cell receptor (beta chain) in context. Trimming stripped 5 bases from V and 8 bases from J, with 14 bases between. Germline loops: CDR1 KGHDR, CDR2 SFDVKD. The CDR3 has 13 amino acids. This entry belongs to a study of control samples from healthy donors and cancer patients. Some clones are missing from TCRdb's copy, which holds only in-frame ones; the method was immunoSEQ multiplex PCR. The sample has roughly 59,000 clones, around 90% seen once. The sequencing sample was made of PBMCs. The clonotype originates from a man aged 35 to 55 with colorectal cancer. The chain uses TRBV24-1 and TRBJ1-2; D gene ambiguous. CDR3 sequence (DNA): TGTGCCACCAGTGCCCAGGTCGATCGGGGCTACACCTTC. Protein sequence: CATSAQVDRGYTF.